Each of the 13 T cell receptor beta chains below was sequenced from the same sample in a study of beta chain features in type 1 diabetes. Notes on the study in general: When Type 1 diabetes patients were examined, their TCRB CDR3s proved moderately but significantly shorter in all four CD4+ subsets.

Investigators reverse transcribed all isolated RNA, so they sequenced expressed TCRB transcripts. Produced via immunoSEQ multiplex PCR; TCRdb's table is partial and in-frame only. The repertoire consists of roughly 350,000 clones, with about 10% occurring once and the leading ten covering roughly 0.54%. Their antigen targets remain unknown. Sequenced: central memory CD4+ T cells from blood. The receptors were sampled from a man aged 30 to 39 with type 1 diabetes.

The V gene is TRBV30, the J gene TRBJ1-1; 7 positions agree with TRBD1. This CDR3 region has 12 residues. Trimming at V came to 8 bases and at J to 4 bases, leaving 7 bases not matched to a gene. The V gene's germline CDR1 is GTSNPN and CDR2 SVGIG (reference sequence). The DNA for the CDR3 is TGTGCCCGGGAGACAGGGCGCACTGAAGCTTTCTTT. Protein product: CARETGRTEAFF.

This clone was recorded at least ten times. The genes are TRBV18 and TRBJ2-3; 7 bases agree with TRBD1. The CDR3 covers 14 residues. From germline, CDR1 is KGHSH and CDR2 LQKENI. V gave up 5 bases and J gave up 6 bases; unmatched junction bases: 8. Written as DNA, the CDR3 is TGTGCCAGCTCAAGAGGGACAGAAGGGGATACGCAGTATTTT. This sequence encodes CASSRGTEGDTQYF.

This CDR3 is CAISEDRTGVIPFF. Here the CDR3 DNA reads TGTGCCATCAGTGAAGACCGGACAGGGGTGATACCTTTCTTT. V gene TRBV10-3 combines with J gene TRBJ1-1; 9 bases match TRBD1. This CDR3 region has 14 residues. V was clipped by 3 bases and J by 12 bases; unmatched bases: 11. Germline-derived CDR1 and CDR2 are ENHRY and SYGVKD.

On this clone: Relative to the germline gene, one junction end is altered; a read error may explain this. The CDR3 region is CASSSPYAQYF. CDR3 bases: TGTGCCAGCAGTTCTCCCTACGCGCAGTACTTC. The chain recombines TRBV27 with TRBJ2-7; D not certain. CDR3 size: 11 residues. Germline-derived CDR1 and CDR2 are MNHEY and SMNVEV (reference sequence).

As for this clone: Other DNA sequences in the same sample also yield this CDR3. The chain carries TRBV18 and TRBJ2-1; weak D call: TRBD2 (5 bases). Trimming shortened V by 2 bases and J by 0 bases, and 8 bases separated the two germline ends. This CDR3 has 15 residues. The germline gives CDR1 KGHSH, CDR2 LQKENI. The CDR3 DNA reads TGTGCCAGCTCACCAAGCGGTTACTCCTACAATGAGCAGTTCTTC. Encoded protein: CASSPSGYSYNEQFF.

This clone was seen more than once but under ten times. The chain has TRBV6-1 and TRBJ1-1; D call uncertain. V was shortened by 9 bases and J by 0 bases, with 17 bases between the two germline ends. Looked up from germline, CDR1 is MNHNS and CDR2 is SASEGT. The CDR3 is made up of 15 amino acids. CDR3: CARSLQTYMNTEAFF. CDR3 nucleotide sequence: TGTGCCAGGTCGTTGCAGACGTATATGAACACTGAAGCTTTCTTT.

This clone has ten or more counts. The chain is built from TRBV12-5 and TRBJ1-5; 9 bases match TRBD1. The J segment lost 10 bases and the V segment lost 7 bases, leaving 8 bases of the junction unmatched. The CDR3 sequence is 13 residues long. CDR1 is LGHNT, CDR2 FRNRAP, per germline. CDR3 protein: CASAPGTGSPQHF. CDR3 nucleotide sequence: TGTGCTAGTGCCCCTGGGACAGGGTCACCCCAGCATTTT. The full variable domain, rest sourced from reference TRBV12-5 and TRBJ1-5, is DARVTQTPRHKVTEMGQEVTMRCQPILGHNTVFWYRQTMMQGLELLAYFRNRAPLDDSGMPKDRFSAEMPDATLATLKIQPSEPRDSAVYFCASAPGTGSPQHFGDGTRLSIL.

The V call is TRBV7-8, the J call TRBJ2-3, with D perhaps given as TRBD1 or TRBD2 (5 bases each). The germline CDR1 and CDR2 sequences are SGHVS and FQNEAQ. Trimming took 0 bases from V and 5 from J, leaving 15 bases between them. This CDR3 spans 16 amino acids. The CDR3 sequence is CASSLAGQGVGDTQYF. DNA of the CDR3: TGTGCCAGCAGCTTAGCGGGCCAGGGAGTGGGAGATACGCAGTATTTT.

This clone was seen only a few times. One end of the junction varies from germline; a read error may be responsible. The chain couples TRBV7-7 to TRBJ2-5; 10 positions agree with TRBD1. The germline V gene encodes CDR1 SSHAT and CDR2 FNYEAQ (reference sequence). This CDR3 has 14 amino acids. The CDR3 reads CASSRTGGGETQYF. CDR3 DNA: TGTGCTAGCAGCCGGACAGGGGGAGGGGAGACCCAGTACTTC.

The chain uses TRBV28 and TRBJ1-2; D gene uncertain. Trimming removed 4 bases at V and 4 bases at J, with 7 bases between. Germline V gene sequence: CDR1 MDHEN, CDR2 SYDVKM. This CDR3 region has 12 residues. This chain's CDR3 is CASSSVRYGYTF. Written as DNA, the CDR3 is TGTGCCAGCAGTTCTGTCCGCTATGGCTACACCTTC.

This rearrangement joins TRBV27 to TRBJ1-1; D ambiguous. The CDR3 has 13 amino acids. Trimming cost V 1 base and J 1 base, with 4 bases left between them. Germline assignment: CDR1 MNHEY and CDR2 SMNVEV (reference sequence). The CDR3 nucleotides read TGTGCCAGCAGTTTATATCGGAACACTGAAGCTTTCTTT. Its protein is CASSLYRNTEAFF.

The sample holds a few counts of this clone. The junction and the germline gene differ at one end; a read error may be behind it. The gene calls are TRBV7-7 and TRBJ1-3; a weak D match, TRBD1 (6 bases). From germline, CDR1 is SSHAT and CDR2 FNYEAQ (reference sequence). CDR3 length: 15 residues. CDR3: CASSLTGSSGNTIYF. The CDR3 region has the DNA TGTGCTAGCAGCCTAACAGGGAGTTCTGGAAACACCATATATTTT.

Details on this clone: Additional DNA sequences in this sample encode the identical CDR3. The chain recombines TRBV6-6 with TRBJ1-1; perhaps TRBD1 as D (5 bases). This CDR3 spans 14 amino acids. V gave up 6 bases and J gave up 0 bases, with 11 bases separating them. Germline CDR1 is MNHNY and CDR2 is SVGAGI (reference sequence). The CDR3 nucleotides read TGTGCCAGCAGCTCAGGGAGCATGAACACTGAAGCTTTCTTT. This codes for CASSSGSMNTEAFF.